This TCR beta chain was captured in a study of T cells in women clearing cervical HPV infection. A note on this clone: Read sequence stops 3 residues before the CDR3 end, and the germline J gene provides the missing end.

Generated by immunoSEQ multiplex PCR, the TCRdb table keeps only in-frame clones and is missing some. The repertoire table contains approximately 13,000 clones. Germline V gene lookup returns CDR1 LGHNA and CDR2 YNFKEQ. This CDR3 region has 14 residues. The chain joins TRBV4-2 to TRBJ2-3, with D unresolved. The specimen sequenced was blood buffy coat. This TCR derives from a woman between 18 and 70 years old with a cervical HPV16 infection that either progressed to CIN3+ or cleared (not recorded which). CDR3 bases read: TGTGCCAGCAGCCAAGACGAGCGTAAAGAGACG. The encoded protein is CASSQDERKET. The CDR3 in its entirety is CASSQDERKETQYF.